The clone carrying this TCR beta chain was found a few times. What it recognizes is unknown. These data are taken from a study of regulatory T cells in long-lasting Graves disease. Study summary: Those Graves' patients who were newly diagnosed had been on antithyroid drugs under 3 months. The study, taken as a whole, reports: TCR diversity was lower in persistent than newly diagnosed Graves' disease.

Time point specified: newly diagnosed GD, antithyroid drugs for less than 3 months. Making the TCR library involved RNA that had been extracted from PBMCs. Researchers made TCR beta libraries by using iRepertoire HTBI primers and running Arm-PCR on CDR3 regions. Each CDR3 protein gets one entry after TCRdb re-called the multiplex PCR reads with MiXCR. The sample has 540,000 or so distinct CDR3 sequences, roughly 14% seen once. This CDR3 region has 22 residues. The V and J ends lost 3 bases and 1 base, in that order; junction bases with no gene match: 22. Germline V gene data show CDR1 as SGHRS and CDR2 as YFSETQ. The same specimen was also included in a second study, on T cells in Graves' hyperthyroidism and ophthalmopathy. As reported in that work: An initial round of RT-PCR targeting the TCR CDR3 relied on the HTBI primer set.

The chain couples TRBV5-1 to TRBJ2-2, with 9 bases lining up with TRBD2. The source is a man aged 30-40 years with Graves disease. The specimen was peripheral blood mononuclear cells (PBMCs), collected at new diagnosis, from a patient treated with antithyroid drugs. Here the CDR3 reads CASSWEGSVKAGGLWNTGELFF. CDR3 nucleotides: TGCGCCAGCAGCTGGGAGGGTTCAGTAAAAGCGGGAGGCCTTTGGAACACCGGGGAGCTGTTTTTT.